The source of this T cell receptor (beta chain) is a study of blood T cell repertoires in COVID-19. Whole-study context: Sources were T cells, B-cell-depleted T cells, or PBMCs; the material itself was cDNA or gDNA.

CDR1 is SGDLS, CDR2 YYNGEE, per germline. Trimming shortened V by 4 bases and J by 5 bases, and 27 bases separated the two germline ends. This CDR3 region has 18 residues. Using immunoSEQ multiplex PCR, the repertoire was profiled, and TCRdb retains in-frame clones only, with some absent. Among 100,000 or so clones listed, roughly 80% were seen once. Sequenced input: peripheral blood. This receptor was obtained from a human donor in a cohort sampled during active COVID-19. The genes are TRBV9 and TRBJ1-2; TRBD1 is a possible D gene (6 bases). The CDR3 coding sequence is TGTGCCAGCAGCACCACGCCCGAAGACAGGCTCTTGTTGTATGGCTACACCTTC. Protein sequence: CASSTTPEDRLLLYGYTF.